Each of the 12 T cell receptor beta chains below was sequenced from the same sample in a study of T-cell memory formation after mild COVID-19. TCRdb passed the 5' RACE reads through MiXCR, listing each CDR3 protein once. The sample holds approximately 490,000 distinct CDR3 sequences, roughly 21% seen once. Sequences were obtained from PBMCs or a T cell subset sorted from them (not recorded which). The receptors were gathered from an adult woman who had mild COVID-19 (a few samples of this study predate the infection). Cell type and time point are not known.

The V gene is TRBV30, the J gene TRBJ2-7, with TRBD2 as a possible D gene (6 bases). The CDR3 length is 13 residues. Germline-derived CDR1 and CDR2 are GTSNPN and SVGIG (reference sequence). V was trimmed by 1 base and J by 9 bases, leaving 16 bases between them. Here the CDR3 reads CAWSALSGAPQYF. CDR3 in DNA: TGTGCCTGGAGTGCCCTGTCGGGAGCCCCGCAGTACTTC.

A remark on this clonotype: It may be a read error: a sequence one base away is much more abundant. The chain combines TRBV7-7 with TRBJ2-7; D could derive from TRBD1 or TRBD2 (5 bases each). The CDR3 runs 15 residues. Trimming stripped 1 base from V and 3 bases from J, with 13 bases between. Germline-derived CDR1 and CDR2 are SSHAT and FNYEAQ (reference sequence). CDR3 DNA: TGTGCCAGCAGCTTAGGGCCAGGGACCTACTACGAGCAGTACTTC. Protein: CASSLGPGTYYEQYF.

The chain carries TRBV15 and TRBJ2-6, with 7 bases fitting TRBD1. Germline V gives CDR1 LNHNV, CDR2 YYDKDF (reference sequence). The CDR3 extends over 16 amino acids. The V segment lost 7 bases and the J segment 0 bases; nucleotides outside the gene matches: 6. The CDR3 DNA reads as TGTGCCACCACGACAGGGTCCCCCTCTGGGGCCAACGTCCTGACTTTC. It encodes CATTTGSPSGANVLTF.

This clonotype was detected ten times or more. The rearrangement links TRBV5-6 to TRBJ2-7; D not certain. V was clipped by 2 bases and J by 0 bases, with 9 bases between them. The CDR3 sequence is 14 residues long. Germline V lookup: CDR1 SGHDT, CDR2 YYEEEE. This CDR3 is CASSLGQVSYEQYF. For the CDR3, the DNA is TGTGCCAGCAGCTTAGGGCAGGTCTCCTACGAGCAGTACTTC.

This chain joins TRBV20-1 and TRBJ1-5; D uncertain. Germline CDR1 and CDR2: DFQATT and SNEGSKA (reference sequence). CDR3 length: 11 amino acids. Trimming took 6 bases from V and 6 from J, leaving 9 bases between them. This CDR3 reads CSAGEGQPQHF. Written as DNA, the CDR3 is TGCAGTGCCGGGGAGGGTCAGCCCCAGCATTTT.

This chain uses TRBV6-6 with TRBJ1-3, with TRBD1 as a possible D gene (5 bases). The V end was cut by 3 bases, the J end by 3 bases, with 12 bases between. The CDR3 covers 15 residues. CDR1 is MNHNY, CDR2 SVGAGI, per germline (reference sequence). CDR3 protein: CASSYSGRSGNTIYF. The DNA of the CDR3 is TGTGCCAGCAGTTATTCGGGACGGAGTGGAAACACCATATATTTT.

This chain's CDR3 is CASSPLAGALSETQYF. The CDR3 region has the DNA TGTGCCAGCAGCCCCCTCGCGGGGGCCCTCAGTGAGACCCAGTACTTC. The chain employs TRBV7-8 and TRBJ2-5; a possible D gene is TRBD2 (7 bases). Germline V gene sequence: CDR1 SGHVS, CDR2 FQNEAQ. Trimming removed 5 bases from V and 5 bases from J, with 21 bases in between. CDR3 length equals 16 residues.

The V call is TRBV6-5, the J call TRBJ2-3; D may correspond to TRBD1 or TRBD2 (5 bases each). The CDR3 contains 16 residues. Trimming removed 2 bases at V and 0 bases at J, with 12 bases between. The V gene's germline CDR1 is MNHEY and CDR2 SVGAGI. Written as DNA, the CDR3 is TGTGCCAGCAGTTACCCCGACGGGGCTAGCACAGATACGCAGTATTTT. It specifies CASSYPDGASTDTQYF.

Only one count was recorded for this clonotype. This rearrangement joins TRBV18 to TRBJ1-6; 7 positions match TRBD1. CDR1 is KGHSH, CDR2 LQKENI, per germline. CDR3 size: 15 residues. After removal of 2 bases from V and 7 bases from J, the junction contained 5 bases not matched to a gene. The CDR3 loop is CASSPRGTVNSPLHF. CDR3 DNA sequence: TGTGCCAGCTCACCAAGGGGGACAGTAAATTCACCCCTCCACTTT.

J is TRBJ2-5 and V is TRBV5-6, with D perhaps TRBD1 (6 bases). The CDR3 contains 15 residues. Trimming took off 3 bases at V and 2 bases at J, with 14 bases between the two ends. CDR1 SGHDT and CDR2 YYEEEE come from the germline V gene. CDR3 nucleotide sequence: TGTGCCAGCAGCTATTTAACAGGGCCTCAAGAGACCCAGTACTTC. Translating gives CASSYLTGPQETQYF.

The V gene is TRBV6-1, the J gene TRBJ2-4; D remains ambiguous. Germline assignment: CDR1 MNHNS and CDR2 SASEGT. The CDR3 has 17 amino acids. V was cut by 6 bases and J by 2 bases, with 20 bases left in between. The CDR3 DNA sequence: TGTGCCAGCAGCCAAACACCGTCCGGGTTGCCCAAAAACATTCAGTACTTC. Translated, it gives CASSQTPSGLPKNIQYF.

This clonotype was seen more than once but under ten times. The rearrangement links TRBV27 to TRBJ2-1; 7 bases fit TRBD2. V shed 8 bases, J shed 4 bases, and the junction held 8 bases outside the gene matches. CDR1 is MNHEY and CDR2 is SMNVEV in the germline V gene (reference sequence). The CDR3 loop spans 14 amino acids. The CDR3 is CASGGWTSYNEQFF. In DNA, the CDR3 is TGTGCCAGCGGGGGTTGGACTAGTTACAATGAGCAGTTCTTC.